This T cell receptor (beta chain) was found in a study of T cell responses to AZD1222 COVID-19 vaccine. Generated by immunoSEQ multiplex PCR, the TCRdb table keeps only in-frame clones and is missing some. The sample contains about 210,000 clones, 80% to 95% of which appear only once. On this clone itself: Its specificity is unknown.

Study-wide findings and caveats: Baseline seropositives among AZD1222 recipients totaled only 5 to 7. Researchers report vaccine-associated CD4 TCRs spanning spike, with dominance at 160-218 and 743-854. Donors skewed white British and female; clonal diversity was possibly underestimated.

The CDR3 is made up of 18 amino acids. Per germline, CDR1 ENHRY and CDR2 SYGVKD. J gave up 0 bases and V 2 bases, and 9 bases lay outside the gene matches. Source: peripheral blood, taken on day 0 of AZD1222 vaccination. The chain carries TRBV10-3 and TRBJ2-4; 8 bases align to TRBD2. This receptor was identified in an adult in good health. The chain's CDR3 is CAISEDIGSGGAKNIQYF. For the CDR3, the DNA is TGTGCCATCAGTGAGGATATTGGGAGCGGGGGAGCCAAAAACATTCAGTACTTC.